This T cell receptor beta chain derives from a study of blood T cell repertoires in COVID-19. The germline gives CDR1 LGHDT, CDR2 YNNKEL (reference sequence). CDR3 length: 16 residues. The V gene lost 2 bases and the J gene lost 1 base, with 13 bases spanning the gap. Profiled with immunoSEQ multiplex PCR; TCRdb holds only in-frame clones, not every one. This sample carries 150,000 to 180,000 clones, about 80% of them seen once, and the ten largest clones take 0.45% to 0.6%. The clonotype originates from a man aged 60 to 75 with acute or convalescent COVID-19. J is TRBJ2-3 and V is TRBV3-1 (or the pseudogene TRBV3-2), with no clear D. Sequencing was done on a sample of peripheral blood. The CDR3 region has the DNA TGTGCCAGCAGCCAACTAAGACGAGGCGGCACAGATACGCAGTATTTT. Protein sequence: CASSQLRRGGTDTQYF.